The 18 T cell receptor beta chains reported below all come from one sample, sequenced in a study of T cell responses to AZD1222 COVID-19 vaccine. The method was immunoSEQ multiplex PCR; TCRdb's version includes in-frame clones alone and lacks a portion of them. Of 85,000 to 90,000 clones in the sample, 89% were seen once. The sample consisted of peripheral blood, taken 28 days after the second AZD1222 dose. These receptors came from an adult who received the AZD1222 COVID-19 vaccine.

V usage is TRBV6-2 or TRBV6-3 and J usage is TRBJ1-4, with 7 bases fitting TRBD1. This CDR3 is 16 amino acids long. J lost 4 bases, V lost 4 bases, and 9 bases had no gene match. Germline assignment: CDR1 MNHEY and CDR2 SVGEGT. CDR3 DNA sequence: TGTGCCAGCAGTTTTTGGCGGGACAGTCGTAATGAAAAACTGTTTTTT. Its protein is CASSFWRDSRNEKLFF.

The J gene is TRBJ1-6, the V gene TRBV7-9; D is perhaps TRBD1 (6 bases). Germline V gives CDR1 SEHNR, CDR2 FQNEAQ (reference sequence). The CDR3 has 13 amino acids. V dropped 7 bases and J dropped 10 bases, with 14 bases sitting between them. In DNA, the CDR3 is TGTGCCAGCAACAGGGACTTCCTATCACCCCTCCACTTT. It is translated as CASNRDFLSPLHF.

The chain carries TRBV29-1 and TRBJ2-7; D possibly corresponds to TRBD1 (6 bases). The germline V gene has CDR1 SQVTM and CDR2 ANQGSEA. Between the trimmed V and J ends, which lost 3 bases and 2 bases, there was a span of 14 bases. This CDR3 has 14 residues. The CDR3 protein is CSVDRQGTPYEQYF. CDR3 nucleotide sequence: TGCAGCGTTGATCGTCAGGGGACCCCCTACGAGCAGTACTTC.

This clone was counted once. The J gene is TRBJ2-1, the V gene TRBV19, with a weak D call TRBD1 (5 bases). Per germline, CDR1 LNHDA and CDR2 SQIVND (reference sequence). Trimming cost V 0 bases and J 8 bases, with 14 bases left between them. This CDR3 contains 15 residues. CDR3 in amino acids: CASSIDFSPGYEQFF. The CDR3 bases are TGTGCCAGTAGTATAGATTTTTCCCCAGGGTATGAGCAGTTCTTC.

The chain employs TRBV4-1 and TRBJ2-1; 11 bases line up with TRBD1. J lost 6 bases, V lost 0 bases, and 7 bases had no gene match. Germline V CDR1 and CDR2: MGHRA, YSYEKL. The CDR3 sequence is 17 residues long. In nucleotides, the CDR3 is TGCGCCAGCAGCCAAGAGCCGCCGGGACAGGGGGGCAATGAGCAGTTCTTC. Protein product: CASSQEPPGQGGNEQFF.

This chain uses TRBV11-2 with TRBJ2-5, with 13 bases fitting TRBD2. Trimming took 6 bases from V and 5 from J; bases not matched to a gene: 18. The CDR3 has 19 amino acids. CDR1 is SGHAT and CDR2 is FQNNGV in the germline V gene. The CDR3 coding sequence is TGTGCCAGCAGACCTCTCACTAGCGGGGGGGCCTGGGGCCTGGAGACCCAGTACTTC. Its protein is CASRPLTSGGAWGLETQYF.

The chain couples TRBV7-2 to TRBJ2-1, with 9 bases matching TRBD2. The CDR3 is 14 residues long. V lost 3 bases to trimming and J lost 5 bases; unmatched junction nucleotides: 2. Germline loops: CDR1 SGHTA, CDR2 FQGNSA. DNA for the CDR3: TGTGCCAGCAGCTTCGCGGGGGGGAACAATGAGCAGTTCTTC. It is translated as CASSFAGGNNEQFF.

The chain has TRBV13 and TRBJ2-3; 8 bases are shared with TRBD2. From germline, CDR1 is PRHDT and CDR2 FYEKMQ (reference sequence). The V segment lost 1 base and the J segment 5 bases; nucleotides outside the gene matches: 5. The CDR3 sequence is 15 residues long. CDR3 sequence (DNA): TGTGCCAGCAGCTTAGAGGGGACTAGTGTAGATACGCAGTATTTT. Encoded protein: CASSLEGTSVDTQYF.

CDR3 DNA sequence: TGTGCCAGCAGCCGGTACACAGATACGCAGTATTTT. Its translation: CASSRYTDTQYF. The rearrangement joins TRBV7-8 to TRBJ2-3; D is uncertain. Germline V gene data show CDR1 as SGHVS and CDR2 as FQNEAQ. Trimming removed 5 bases at V and 2 bases at J, with 5 bases between. The CDR3 totals 12 residues.

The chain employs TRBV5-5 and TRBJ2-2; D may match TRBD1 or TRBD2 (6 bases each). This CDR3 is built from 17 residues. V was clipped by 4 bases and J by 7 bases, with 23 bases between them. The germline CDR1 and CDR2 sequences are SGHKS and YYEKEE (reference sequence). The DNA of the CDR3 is TGTGCCAGCAGCGGGATTATGTCGGGGGCGCTTGTCGGGGAGCTGTTTTTT. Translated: CASSGIMSGALVGELFF. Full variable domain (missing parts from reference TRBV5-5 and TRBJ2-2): DAGVTQSPTHLIKTRGQQVTLRCSPISGHKSVSWYQQVLGQGPQFIFQYYEKEERGRGNFPDRFSARQFPNYSSELNVNALLLGDSALYLCASSGIMSGALVGELFFGEGSRLTVL.

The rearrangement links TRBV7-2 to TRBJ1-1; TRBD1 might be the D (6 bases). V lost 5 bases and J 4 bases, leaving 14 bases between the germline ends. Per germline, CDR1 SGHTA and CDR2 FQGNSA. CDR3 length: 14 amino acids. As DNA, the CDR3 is TGTGCCAGCAGCGGTACAGGGAGTTTCACTGAAGCTTTCTTT. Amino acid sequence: CASSGTGSFTEAFF.

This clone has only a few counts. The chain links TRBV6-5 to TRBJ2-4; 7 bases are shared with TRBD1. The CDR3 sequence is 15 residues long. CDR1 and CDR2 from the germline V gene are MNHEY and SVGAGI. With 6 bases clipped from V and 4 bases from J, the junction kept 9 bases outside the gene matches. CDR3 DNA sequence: TGTGCCAGCAGGACAGGGTATGGCTTTAAAAACATTCAGTACTTC. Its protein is CASRTGYGFKNIQYF.

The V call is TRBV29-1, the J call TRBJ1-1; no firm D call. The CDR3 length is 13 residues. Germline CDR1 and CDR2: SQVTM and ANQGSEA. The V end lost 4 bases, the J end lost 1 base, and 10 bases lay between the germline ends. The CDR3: CSVAYKSNTEAFF. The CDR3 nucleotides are TGCAGCGTTGCTTACAAATCGAACACTGAAGCTTTCTTT. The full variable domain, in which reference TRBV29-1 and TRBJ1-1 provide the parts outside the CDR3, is SAVISQKPSRDICQRGTSLTIQCQVDSQVTMMFWYRQQPGQSLTLIATANQGSEATYESGFVIDKFPISRPNLTFSTLTVSNMSPEDSSIYLCSVAYKSNTEAFFGQGTRLTVV.

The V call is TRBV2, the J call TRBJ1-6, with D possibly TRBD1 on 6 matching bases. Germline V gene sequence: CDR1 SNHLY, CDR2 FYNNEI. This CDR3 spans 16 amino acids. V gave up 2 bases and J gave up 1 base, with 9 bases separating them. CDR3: CASSERQGSYNSPLHF. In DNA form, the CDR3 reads TGTGCCAGCAGTGAAAGGCAGGGGTCCTATAATTCACCCCTCCACTTT. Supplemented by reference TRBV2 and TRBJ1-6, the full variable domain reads EPEVTQTPSHQVTQMGQEVILRCVPISNHLYFYWYRQILGQKVEFLVSFYNNEISEKSEIFDDQFSVERPDGSNFTLKIRSTKLEDSAMYFCASSERQGSYNSPLHFGNGTRLTVT.

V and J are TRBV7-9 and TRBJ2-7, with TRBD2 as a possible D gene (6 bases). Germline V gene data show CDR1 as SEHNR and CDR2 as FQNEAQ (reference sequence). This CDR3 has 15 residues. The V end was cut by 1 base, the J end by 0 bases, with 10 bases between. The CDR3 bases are TGTGCCAGCAGCTTAGGGCGGGATTTCTCCTACGAGCAGTACTTC. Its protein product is CASSLGRDFSYEQYF.

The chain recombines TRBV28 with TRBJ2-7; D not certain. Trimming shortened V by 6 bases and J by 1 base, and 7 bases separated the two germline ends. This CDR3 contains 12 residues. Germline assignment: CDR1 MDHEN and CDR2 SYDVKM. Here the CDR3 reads CASRGLSYEQYF. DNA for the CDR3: TGTGCCAGCAGGGGCCTGTCCTACGAGCAGTACTTC.

The CDR3 coding sequence is TGTGCCTGGAGTGTAATGGCCACCGGGGAGCTGTTTTTT. Its translation: CAWSVMATGELFF. The J gene is TRBJ2-2, the V gene TRBV30, with D unresolved. This CDR3 comprises 13 residues. Deletions cut 0 bases from V and 4 bases from J, with 6 bases between. Germline loops: CDR1 GTSNPN, CDR2 SVGIG (reference sequence). The full variable domain, completed using reference TRBV30 and TRBJ2-2, is SQTIHQWPATLVQPVGSPLSLECTVEGTSNPNLYWYRQAAGRGLQLLFYSVGIGQISSEVPQNLSASRPQDRQFILSSKKLLLSDSGFYLCAWSVMATGELFFGEGSRLTVL.

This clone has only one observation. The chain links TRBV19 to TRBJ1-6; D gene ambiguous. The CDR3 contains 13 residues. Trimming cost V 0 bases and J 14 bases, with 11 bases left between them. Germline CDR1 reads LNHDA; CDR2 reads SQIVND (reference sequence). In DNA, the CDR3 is TGTGCCAGTAGTATAGATCCCTACAAGACCCTCCACTTT. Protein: CASSIDPYKTLHF.